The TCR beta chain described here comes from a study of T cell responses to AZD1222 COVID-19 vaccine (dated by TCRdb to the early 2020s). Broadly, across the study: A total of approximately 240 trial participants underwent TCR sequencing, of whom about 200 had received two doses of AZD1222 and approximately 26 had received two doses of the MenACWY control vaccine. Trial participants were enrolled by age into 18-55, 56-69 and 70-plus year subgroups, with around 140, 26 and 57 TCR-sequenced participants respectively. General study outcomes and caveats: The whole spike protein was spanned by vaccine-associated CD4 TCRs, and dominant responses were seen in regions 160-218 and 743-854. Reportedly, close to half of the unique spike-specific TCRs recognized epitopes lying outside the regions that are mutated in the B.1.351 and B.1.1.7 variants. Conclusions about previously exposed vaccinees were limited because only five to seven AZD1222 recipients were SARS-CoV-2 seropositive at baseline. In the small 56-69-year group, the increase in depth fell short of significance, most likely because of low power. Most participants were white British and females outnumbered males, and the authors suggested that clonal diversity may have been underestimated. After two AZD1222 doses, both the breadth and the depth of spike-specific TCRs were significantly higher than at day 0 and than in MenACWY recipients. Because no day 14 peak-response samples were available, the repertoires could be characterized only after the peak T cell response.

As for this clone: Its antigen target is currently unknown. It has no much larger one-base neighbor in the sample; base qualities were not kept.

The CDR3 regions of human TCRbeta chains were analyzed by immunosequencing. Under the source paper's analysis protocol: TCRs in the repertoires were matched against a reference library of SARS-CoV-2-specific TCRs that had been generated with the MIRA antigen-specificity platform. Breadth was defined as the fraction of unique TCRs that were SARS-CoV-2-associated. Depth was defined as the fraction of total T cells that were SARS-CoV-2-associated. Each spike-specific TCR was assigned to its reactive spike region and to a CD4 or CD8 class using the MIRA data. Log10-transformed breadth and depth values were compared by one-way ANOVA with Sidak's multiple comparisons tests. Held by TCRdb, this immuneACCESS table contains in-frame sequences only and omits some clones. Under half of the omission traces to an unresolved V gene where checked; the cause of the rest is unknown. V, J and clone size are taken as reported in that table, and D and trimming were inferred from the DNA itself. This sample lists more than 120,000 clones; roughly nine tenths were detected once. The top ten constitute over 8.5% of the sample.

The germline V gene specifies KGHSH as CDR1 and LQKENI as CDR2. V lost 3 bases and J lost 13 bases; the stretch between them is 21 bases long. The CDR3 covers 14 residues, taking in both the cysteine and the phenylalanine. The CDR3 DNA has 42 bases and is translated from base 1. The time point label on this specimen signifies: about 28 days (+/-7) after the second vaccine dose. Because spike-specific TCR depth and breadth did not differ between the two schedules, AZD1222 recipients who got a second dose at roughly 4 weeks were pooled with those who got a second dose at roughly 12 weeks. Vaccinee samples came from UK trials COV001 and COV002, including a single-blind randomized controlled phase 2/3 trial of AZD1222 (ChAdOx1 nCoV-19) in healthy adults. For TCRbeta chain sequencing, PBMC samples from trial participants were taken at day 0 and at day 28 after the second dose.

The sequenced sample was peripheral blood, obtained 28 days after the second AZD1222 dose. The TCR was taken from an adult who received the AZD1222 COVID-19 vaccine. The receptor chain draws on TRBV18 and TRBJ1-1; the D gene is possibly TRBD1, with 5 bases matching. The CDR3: CASSPPLEGMKGFF. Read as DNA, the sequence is TGTGCCAGCTCACCCCCGTTGGAGGGGATGAAGGGTTTCTTT.